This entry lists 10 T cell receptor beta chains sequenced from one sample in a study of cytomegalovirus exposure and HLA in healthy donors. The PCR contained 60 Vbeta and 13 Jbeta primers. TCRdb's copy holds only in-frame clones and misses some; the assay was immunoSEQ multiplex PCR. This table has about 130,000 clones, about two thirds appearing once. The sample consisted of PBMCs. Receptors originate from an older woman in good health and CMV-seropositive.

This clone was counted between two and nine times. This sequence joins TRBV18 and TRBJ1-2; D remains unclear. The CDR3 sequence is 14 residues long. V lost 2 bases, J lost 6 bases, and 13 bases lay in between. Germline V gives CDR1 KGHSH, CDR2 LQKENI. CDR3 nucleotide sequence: TGTGCCAGCTCACCAAGTCCCTCCGGGGATGGCTACACCTTC. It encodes CASSPSPSGDGYTF.

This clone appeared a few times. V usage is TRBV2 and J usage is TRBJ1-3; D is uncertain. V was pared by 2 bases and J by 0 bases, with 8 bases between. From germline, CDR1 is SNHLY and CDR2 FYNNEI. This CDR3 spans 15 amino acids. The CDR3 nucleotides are TGTGCCAGCAGTGAAACGGCGGGCTCTGGAAACACCATATATTTT. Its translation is CASSETAGSGNTIYF.

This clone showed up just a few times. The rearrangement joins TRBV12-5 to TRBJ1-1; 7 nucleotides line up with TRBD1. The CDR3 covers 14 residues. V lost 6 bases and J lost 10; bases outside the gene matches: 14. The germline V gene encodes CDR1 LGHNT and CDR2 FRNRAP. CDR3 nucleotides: TGTGCTAGTGGGTATACAGGGGCCAGAAGTGGAGCTTTCTTT. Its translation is CASGYTGARSGAFF.

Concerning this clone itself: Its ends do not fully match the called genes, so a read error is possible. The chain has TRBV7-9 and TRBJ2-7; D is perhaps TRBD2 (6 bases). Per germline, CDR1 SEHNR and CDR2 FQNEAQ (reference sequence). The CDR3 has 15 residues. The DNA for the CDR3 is TGTTCCAGCAGCCAATTGGAGGGTCCCAAACCCGAGCAGTACTTC. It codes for CSSSQLEGPKPEQYF.

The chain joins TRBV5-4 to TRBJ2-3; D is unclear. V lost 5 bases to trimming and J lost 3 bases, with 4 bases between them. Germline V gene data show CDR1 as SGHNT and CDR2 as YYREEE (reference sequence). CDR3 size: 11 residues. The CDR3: CASSLTDTQYF. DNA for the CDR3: TGTGCCAGCAGTCTGACAGATACGCAGTATTTT.

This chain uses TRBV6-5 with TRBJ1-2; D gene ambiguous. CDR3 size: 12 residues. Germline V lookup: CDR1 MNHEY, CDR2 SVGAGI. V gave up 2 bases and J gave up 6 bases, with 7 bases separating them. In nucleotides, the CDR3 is TGTGCCAGCAGTTACACGGGAGATGGCTACACCTTC. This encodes CASSYTGDGYTF.

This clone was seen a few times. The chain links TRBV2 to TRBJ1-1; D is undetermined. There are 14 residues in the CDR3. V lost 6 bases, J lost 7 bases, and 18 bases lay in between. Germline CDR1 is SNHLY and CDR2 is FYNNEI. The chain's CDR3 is CASSDLTAGSEAFF. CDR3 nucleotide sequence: TGTGCCAGCAGCGACCTTACCGCGGGGAGTGAAGCTTTCTTT.

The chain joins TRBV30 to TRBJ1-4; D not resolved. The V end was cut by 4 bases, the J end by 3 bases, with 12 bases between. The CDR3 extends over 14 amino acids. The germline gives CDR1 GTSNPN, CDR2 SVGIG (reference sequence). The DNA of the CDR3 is TGTGCCTGGAACCCGCAGGATGCTAATGAAAAACTGTTTTTT. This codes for CAWNPQDANEKLFF. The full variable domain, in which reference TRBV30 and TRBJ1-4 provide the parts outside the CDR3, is SQTIHQWPATLVQPVGSPLSLECTVEGTSNPNLYWYRQAAGRGLQLLFYSVGIGQISSEVPQNLSASRPQDRQFILSSKKLLLSDSGFYLCAWNPQDANEKLFFGSGTQLSVL.

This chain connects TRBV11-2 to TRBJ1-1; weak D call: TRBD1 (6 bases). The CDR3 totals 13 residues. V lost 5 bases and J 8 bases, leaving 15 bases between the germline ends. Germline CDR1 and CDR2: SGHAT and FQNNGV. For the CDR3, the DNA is TGTGCCAGCAGCCCCCGGTTGCAGGGGGAAGCTTTCTTT. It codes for CASSPRLQGEAFF.

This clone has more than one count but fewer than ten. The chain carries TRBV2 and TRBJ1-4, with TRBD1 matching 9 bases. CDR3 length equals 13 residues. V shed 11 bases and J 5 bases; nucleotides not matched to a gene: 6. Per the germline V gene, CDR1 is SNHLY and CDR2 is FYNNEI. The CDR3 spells CAVGTGQNEKLFF. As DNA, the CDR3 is TGTGCCGTAGGGACAGGGCAAAATGAAAAACTGTTTTTT.